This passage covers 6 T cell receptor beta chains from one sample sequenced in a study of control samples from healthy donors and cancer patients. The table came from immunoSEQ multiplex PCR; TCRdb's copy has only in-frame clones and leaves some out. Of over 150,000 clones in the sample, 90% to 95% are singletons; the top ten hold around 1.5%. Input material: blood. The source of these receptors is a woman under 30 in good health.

The CDR3 reads CASRTRAGDTQYF. CDR3 nucleotide sequence: TGCGCCAGCAGAACCAGGGCCGGAGATACGCAGTATTTT. The chain links TRBV10-2 to TRBJ2-3; TRBD1 is a possible D gene (5 bases). V was trimmed by 6 bases and J by 5 bases, leaving 12 bases between them. This CDR3 is 13 amino acids long. The germline V gene encodes CDR1 WSHSY and CDR2 SAAADI.

The chain's CDR3 is CASSSSGVTTDTQYF. CDR3 sequence (DNA): TGTGCCAGCAGCTCTAGCGGGGTAACCACAGATACGCAGTATTTT. The V and J genes are TRBV7-2 and TRBJ2-3; 9 bases map to TRBD2. CDR1 SGHTA and CDR2 FQGNSA come from the germline V gene. The CDR3 length is 15 residues. The J segment lost 2 bases and the V segment lost 4 bases, leaving 4 bases of the junction unmatched.

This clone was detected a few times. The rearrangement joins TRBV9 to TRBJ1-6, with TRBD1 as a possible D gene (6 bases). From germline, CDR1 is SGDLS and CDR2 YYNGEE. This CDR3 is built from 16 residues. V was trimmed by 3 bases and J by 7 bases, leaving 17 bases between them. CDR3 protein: CASSARTARGNSPLHF. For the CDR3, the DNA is TGTGCCAGCAGCGCTCGGACAGCGCGAGGGAATTCACCCCTCCACTTT.

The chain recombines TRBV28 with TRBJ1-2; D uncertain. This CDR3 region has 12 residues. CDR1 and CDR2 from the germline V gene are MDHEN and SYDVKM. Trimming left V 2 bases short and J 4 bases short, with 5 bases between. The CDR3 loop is CASSLMSYGYTF. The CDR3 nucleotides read TGTGCCAGCAGTTTAATGAGCTATGGCTACACCTTC.

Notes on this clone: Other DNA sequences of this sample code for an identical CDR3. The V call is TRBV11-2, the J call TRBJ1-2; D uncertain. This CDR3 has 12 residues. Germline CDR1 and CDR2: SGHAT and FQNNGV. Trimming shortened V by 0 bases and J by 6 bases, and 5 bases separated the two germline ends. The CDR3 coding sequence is TGTGCCAGCAGCTTAGAAGGTGATGGCTACACCTTC. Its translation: CASSLEGDGYTF. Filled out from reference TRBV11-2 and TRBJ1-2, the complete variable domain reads EAGVAQSPRYKIIEKRQSVAFWCNPISGHATLYWYQQILGQGPKLLIQFQNNGVVDDSQLPKDRFSAERLKGVDSTLKIQPAKLEDSAVYLCASSLEGDGYTFGSGTRLTVV.

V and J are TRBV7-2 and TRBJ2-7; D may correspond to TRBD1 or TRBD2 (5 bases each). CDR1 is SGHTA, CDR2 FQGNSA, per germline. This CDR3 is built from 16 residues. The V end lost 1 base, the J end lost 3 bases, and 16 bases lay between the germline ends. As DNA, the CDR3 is TGTGCCAGCAGCTTAGGGGTCAGCGGAAGGGGCTACGAGCAGTACTTC. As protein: CASSLGVSGRGYEQYF.